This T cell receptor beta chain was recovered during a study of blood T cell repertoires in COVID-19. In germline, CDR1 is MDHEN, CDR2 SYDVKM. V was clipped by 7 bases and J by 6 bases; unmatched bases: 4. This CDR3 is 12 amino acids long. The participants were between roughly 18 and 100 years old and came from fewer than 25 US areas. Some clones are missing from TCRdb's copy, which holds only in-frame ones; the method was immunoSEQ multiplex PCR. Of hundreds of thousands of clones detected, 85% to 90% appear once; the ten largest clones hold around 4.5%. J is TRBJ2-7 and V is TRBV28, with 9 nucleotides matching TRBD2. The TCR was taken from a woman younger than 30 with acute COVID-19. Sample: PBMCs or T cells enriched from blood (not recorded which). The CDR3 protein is CASTRTSAEQYF. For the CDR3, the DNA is TGTGCCAGCACCCGGACTAGCGCCGAGCAGTACTTC.